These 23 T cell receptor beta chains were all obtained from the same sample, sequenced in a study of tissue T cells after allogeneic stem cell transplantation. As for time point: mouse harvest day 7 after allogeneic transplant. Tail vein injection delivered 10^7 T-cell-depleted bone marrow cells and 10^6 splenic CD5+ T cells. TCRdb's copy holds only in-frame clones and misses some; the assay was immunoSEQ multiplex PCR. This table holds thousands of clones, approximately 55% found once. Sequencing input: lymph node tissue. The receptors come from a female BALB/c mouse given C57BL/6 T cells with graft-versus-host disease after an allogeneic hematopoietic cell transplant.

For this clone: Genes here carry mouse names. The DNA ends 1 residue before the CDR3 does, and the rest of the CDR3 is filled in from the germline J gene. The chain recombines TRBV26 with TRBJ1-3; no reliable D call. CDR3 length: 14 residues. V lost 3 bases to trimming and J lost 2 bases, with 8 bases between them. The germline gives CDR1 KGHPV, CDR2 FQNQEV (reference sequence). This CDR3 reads CASSLGGTGNTLYF. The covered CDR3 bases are TGTGCCAGCAGTCTAGGAGGGACTGGAAATACGCTCTAT. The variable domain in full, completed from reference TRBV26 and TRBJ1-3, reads NSKVIQTPRYLVKGQGQKAKMRCIPEKGHPVVFWYQQNKNNEFKFLINFQNQEVLQQIDMTEKRFSAECPSNSPCSLEIQSSEAGDSALYLCASSLGGTGNTLYFGEGSRLIVV.

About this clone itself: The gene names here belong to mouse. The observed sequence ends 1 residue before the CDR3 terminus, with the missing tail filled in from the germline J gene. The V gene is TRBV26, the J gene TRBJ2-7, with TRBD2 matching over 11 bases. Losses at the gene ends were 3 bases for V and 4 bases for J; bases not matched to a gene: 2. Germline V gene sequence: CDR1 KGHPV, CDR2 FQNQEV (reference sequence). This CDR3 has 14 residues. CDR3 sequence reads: CASSLGLGGYEQYF. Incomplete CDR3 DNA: TGTGCCAGCAGTCTTGGACTGGGGGGTTATGAACAGTAC.

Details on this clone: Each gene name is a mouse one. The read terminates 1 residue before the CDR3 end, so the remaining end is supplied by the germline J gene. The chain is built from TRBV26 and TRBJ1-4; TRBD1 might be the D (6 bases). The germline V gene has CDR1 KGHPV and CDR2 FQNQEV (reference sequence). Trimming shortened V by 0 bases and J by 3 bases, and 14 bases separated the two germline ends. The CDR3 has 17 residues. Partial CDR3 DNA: TGTGCCAGCAGTCTGTCGGCCGGGGGGCGCGCCAACGAAAGATTATTT. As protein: CASSLSAGGRANERLF. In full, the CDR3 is CASSLSAGGRANERLFF.

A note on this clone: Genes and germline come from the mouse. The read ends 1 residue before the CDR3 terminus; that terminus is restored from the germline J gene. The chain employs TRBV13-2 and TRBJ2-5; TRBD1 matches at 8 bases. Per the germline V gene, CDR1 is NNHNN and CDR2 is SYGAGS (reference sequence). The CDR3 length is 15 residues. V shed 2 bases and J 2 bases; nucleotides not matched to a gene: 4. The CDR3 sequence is CASGDPRGPQDTQYF. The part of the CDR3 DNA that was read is TGTGCCAGCGGTGACCCCAGGGGGCCCCAAGACACCCAGTAC.

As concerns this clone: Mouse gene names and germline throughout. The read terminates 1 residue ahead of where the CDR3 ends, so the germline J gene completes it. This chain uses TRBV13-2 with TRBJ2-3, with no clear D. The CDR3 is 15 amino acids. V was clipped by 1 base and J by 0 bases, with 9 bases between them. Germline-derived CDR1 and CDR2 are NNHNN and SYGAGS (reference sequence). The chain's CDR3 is CASGDRQTSAETLYF. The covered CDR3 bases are TGTGCCAGCGGTGATCGTCAGACTAGTGCAGAAACGCTGTAT.

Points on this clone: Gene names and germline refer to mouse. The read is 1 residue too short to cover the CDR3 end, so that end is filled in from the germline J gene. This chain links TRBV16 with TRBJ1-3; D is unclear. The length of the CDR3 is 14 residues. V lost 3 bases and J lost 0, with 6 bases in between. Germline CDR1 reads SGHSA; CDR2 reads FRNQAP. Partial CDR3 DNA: TGTGCAAGCAGCTTCACAGATTCTGGAAATACGCTCTAT. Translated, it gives CASSFTDSGNTLY. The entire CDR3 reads CASSFTDSGNTLYF.

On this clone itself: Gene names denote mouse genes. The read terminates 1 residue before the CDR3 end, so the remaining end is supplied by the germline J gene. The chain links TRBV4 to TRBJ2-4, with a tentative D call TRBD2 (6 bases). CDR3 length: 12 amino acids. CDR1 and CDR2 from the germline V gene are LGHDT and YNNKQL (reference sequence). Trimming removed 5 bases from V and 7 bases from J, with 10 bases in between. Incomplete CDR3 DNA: TGTGCCAGCAGCCTCCGGGGGGACACCTTGTAC. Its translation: CASSLRGDTLY. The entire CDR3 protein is CASSLRGDTLYF.

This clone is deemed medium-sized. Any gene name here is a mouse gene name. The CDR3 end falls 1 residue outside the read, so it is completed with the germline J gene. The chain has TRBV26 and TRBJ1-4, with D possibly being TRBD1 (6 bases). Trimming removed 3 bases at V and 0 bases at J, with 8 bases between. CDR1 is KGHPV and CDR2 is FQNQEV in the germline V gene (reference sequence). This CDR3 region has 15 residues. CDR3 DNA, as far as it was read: TGTGCCAGCAGTCTCACAGGGTTTTCCAACGAAAGATTATTT. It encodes CASSLTGFSNERLF. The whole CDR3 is CASSLTGFSNERLFF.

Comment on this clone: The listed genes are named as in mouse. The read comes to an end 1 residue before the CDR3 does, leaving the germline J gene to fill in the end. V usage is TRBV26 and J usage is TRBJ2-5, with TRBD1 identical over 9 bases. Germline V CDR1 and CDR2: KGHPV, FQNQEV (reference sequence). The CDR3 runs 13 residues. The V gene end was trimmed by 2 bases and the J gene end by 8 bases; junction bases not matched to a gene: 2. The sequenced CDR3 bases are TGTGCCAGCAGTCTGACAGGGGGCGGCACCCAGTAC. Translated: CASSLTGGGTQY. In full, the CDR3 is CASSLTGGGTQYF.

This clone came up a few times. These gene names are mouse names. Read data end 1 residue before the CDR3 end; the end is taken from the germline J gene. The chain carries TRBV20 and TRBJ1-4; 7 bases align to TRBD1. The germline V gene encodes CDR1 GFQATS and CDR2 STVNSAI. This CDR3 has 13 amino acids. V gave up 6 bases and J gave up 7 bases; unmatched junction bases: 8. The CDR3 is CGARDRGPERLFF. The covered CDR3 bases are TGTGGTGCCCGGGACAGAGGGCCCGAAAGATTATTT.

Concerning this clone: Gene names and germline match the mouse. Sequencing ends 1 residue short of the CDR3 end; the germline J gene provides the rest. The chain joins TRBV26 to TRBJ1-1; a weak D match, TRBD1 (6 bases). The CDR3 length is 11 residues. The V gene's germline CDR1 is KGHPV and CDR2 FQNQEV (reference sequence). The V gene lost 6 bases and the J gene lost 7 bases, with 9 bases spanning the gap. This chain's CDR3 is CASRGTKEVFF. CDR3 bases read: TGTGCCAGCAGGGGGACAAAAGAAGTCTTC.

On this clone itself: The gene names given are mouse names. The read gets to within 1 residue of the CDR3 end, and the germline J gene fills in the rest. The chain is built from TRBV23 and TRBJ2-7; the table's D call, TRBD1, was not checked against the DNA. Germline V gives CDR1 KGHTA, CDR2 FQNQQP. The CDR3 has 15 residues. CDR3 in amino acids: CSSSQFRDRGYEQYF. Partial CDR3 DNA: TGCTCCAGCAGTCAATTCCGGGACAGGGGCTATGAACAGTAC.

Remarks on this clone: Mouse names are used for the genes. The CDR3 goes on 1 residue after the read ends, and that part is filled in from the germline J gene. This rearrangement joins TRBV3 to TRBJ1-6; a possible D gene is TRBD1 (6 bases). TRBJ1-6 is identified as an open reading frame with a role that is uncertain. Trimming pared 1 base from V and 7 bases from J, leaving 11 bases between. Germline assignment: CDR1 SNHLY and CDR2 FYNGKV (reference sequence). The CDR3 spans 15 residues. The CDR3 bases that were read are TGTGCCAGCAGCTTAGGGCCGGGACAAAATTCGCCCCTCTAC. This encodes CASSLGPGQNSPLY. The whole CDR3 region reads CASSLGPGQNSPLYF.

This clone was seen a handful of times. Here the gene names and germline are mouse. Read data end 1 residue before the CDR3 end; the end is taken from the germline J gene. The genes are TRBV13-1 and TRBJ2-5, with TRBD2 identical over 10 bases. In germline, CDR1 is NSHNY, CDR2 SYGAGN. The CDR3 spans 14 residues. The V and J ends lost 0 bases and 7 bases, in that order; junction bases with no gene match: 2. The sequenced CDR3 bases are TGTGCCAGCAGTGATGCTGGGGGGGCGCACACCCAGTAC. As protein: CASSDAGGAHTQY. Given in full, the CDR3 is CASSDAGGAHTQYF.

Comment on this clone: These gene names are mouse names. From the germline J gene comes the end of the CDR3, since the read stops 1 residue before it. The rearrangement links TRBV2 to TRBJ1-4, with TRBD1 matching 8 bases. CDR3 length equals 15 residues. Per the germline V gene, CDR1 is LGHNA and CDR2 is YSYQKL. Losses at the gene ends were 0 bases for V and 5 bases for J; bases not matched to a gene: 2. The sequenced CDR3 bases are TGTGCCAGCAGCCAAGAAAACAGGGGGAACGAAAGATTATTT. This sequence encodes CASSQENRGNERLF. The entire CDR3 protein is CASSQENRGNERLFF.

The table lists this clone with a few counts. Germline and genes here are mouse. Incomplete CDR3 DNA: TGTGGTGCTAGGGGACAAGAAAACTCCGACTACACC. This gives the protein CGARGQENSDYT. The entire CDR3 sequence reads CGARGQENSDYTF. J is TRBJ1-2 and V is TRBV20; D call uncertain. The read is 1 residue too short to cover the CDR3 end, so that end is filled in from the germline J gene. Trimming pared 1 base from V and 1 base from J, leaving 7 bases between. This CDR3 contains 13 residues. The germline CDR1 and CDR2 sequences are GFQATS and STVNSAI.

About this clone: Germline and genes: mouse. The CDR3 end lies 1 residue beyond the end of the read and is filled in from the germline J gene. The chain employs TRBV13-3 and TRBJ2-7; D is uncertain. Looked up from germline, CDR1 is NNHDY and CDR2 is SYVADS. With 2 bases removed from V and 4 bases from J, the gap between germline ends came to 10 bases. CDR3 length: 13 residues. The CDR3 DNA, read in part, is TGTGCCAGCAGTGAAGGCAGGTCATATGAACAGTAC. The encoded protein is CASSEGRSYEQY. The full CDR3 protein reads CASSEGRSYEQYF.

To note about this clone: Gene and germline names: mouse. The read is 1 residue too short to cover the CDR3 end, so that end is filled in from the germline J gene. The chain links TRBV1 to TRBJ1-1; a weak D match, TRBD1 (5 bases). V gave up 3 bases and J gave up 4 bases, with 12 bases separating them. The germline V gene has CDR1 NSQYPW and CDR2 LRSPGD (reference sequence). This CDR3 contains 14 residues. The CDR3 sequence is CTCSAAGPGTEVFF. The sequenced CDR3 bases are TGCACCTGCAGTGCTGCGGGGCCGGGCACAGAAGTCTTC.

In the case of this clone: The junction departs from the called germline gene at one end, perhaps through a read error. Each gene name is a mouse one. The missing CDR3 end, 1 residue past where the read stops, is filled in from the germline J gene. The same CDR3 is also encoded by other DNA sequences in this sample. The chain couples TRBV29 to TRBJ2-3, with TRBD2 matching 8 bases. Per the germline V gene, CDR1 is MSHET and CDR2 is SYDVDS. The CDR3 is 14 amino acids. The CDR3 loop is CASSPGGAAETLYF. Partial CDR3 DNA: TGTGCCAGCAGTCCGGGGGGGGCGGCAGAAACGCTGTAT.

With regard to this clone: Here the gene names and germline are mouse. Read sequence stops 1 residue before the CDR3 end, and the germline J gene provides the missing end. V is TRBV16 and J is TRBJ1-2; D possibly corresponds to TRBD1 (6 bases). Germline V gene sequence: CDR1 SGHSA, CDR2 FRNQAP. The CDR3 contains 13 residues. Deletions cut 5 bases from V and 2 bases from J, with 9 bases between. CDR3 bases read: TGTGCAAGCAGCCCGCAGGGGAACTCCGACTACACC. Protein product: CASSPQGNSDYT. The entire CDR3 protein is CASSPQGNSDYTF.

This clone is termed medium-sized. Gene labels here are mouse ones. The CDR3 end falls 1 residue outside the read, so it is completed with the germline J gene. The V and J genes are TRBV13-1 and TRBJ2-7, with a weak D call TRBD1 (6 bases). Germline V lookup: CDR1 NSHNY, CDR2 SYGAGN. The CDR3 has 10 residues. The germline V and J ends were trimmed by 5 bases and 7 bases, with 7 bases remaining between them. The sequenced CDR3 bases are TGTGCCAGCAGGGGGACAGAACAGTAC. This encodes CASRGTEQY. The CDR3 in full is CASRGTEQYF.

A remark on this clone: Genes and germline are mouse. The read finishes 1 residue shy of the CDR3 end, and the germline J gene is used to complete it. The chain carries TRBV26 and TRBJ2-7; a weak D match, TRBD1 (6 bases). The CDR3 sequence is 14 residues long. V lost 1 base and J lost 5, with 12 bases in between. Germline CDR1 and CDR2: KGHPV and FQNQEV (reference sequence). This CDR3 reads CASSLYQGFHEQYF. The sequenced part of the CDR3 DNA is TGTGCCAGCAGTCTGTACCAGGGGTTCCATGAACAGTAC.

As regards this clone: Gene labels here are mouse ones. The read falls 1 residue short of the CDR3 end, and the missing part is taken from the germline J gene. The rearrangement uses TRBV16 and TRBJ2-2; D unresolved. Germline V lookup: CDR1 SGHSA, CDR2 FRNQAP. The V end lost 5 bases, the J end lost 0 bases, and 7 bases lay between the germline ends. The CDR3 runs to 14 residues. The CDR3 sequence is CASSPQANTGQLYF. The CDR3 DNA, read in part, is TGTGCAAGCAGCCCGCAAGCAAACACCGGGCAGCTCTAC.